A single sample gave rise to the 17 T cell receptor beta chains below, sequenced in a study of T cell repertoires in cytomegalovirus infection. Their specific antigens are unknown. TCRdb ran MiXCR on the reads and lists one entry per CDR3 protein. The sample holds about 350,000 distinct CDR3 sequences, roughly 34% seen once. The source material was cultured PBMCs, sampled from culture after CMV antigen stimulation. Receptors were obtained from a human donor in good health (CMV status not recorded). Some clones in this sample may be carry-over from other donors' samples.

This rearrangement joins TRBV6-2 or TRBV6-3 to TRBJ1-1; D remains unclear. The CDR3 sequence is 13 residues long. The germline CDR1 and CDR2 sequences are MNHEY and SVGEGT. V was clipped by 2 bases and J by 4 bases, with 8 bases between them. The CDR3 DNA follows: TGTGCCAGCAGTTACCACAAGGGCACTGAAGCTTTCTTT. Translating gives CASSYHKGTEAFF.

V and J are TRBV11-2 and TRBJ2-6; perhaps TRBD1 as D (6 bases). Deletions cut 5 bases from V and 0 bases from J, with 11 bases between. Per germline, CDR1 SGHAT and CDR2 FQNNGV. CDR3 length: 16 residues. For the CDR3, the DNA is TGTGCCAGCAGCAAAGACAGGCGCTCTGGGGCCAACGTCCTGACTTTC. Translated, it gives CASSKDRRSGANVLTF.

This clonotype was picked up one time. The V gene is TRBV6-2 or TRBV6-3, the J gene TRBJ2-1; TRBD1 agrees at 7 bases. The CDR3 runs 14 residues. Germline loops: CDR1 MNHEY, CDR2 SVGEGT. The V and J ends lost 7 bases and 8 bases, in that order; junction bases with no gene match: 11. CDR3 loop: CASIRAGGRYEQFF. For the CDR3, the DNA is TGTGCCAGCATAAGGGCAGGGGGTAGGTATGAGCAGTTCTTC.

This sequence joins TRBV28 and TRBJ1-2; maybe TRBD1 (6 bases). V lost 5 bases and J lost 2, with 12 bases in between. The CDR3 sequence is 14 residues long. Germline-derived CDR1 and CDR2 are MDHEN and SYDVKM. In DNA, the CDR3 is TGTGCCAGCAGTCCATCCCAGGGGAACTATGGCTACACCTTC. Encoded protein: CASSPSQGNYGYTF.

This clonotype turned up a few times. The chain is built from TRBV7-3 and TRBJ2-7, with unresolved D. The CDR3 loop spans 13 amino acids. Germline V gives CDR1 SGHTA, CDR2 FQGTGA. The V gene lost 5 bases and the J gene lost 8 bases, with 16 bases spanning the gap. The CDR3 loop is CASSATKGAKQYF. CDR3 coding DNA: TGTGCCAGCAGCGCCACTAAGGGTGCCAAGCAGTACTTC.

This sequence joins TRBV4-1 and TRBJ2-3; no definite D call. The CDR3 length is 15 residues. Germline CDR1 MGHRA, CDR2 YSYEKL. Deletions cut 1 base from V and 2 bases from J, with 10 bases between. CDR3 protein: CASSQVPVHTDTQYF. CDR3 sequence (DNA): TGCGCCAGCAGCCAAGTCCCAGTTCACACAGATACGCAGTATTTT.

The chain employs TRBV11-2 and TRBJ2-2, with D possibly matching TRBD2 (5 bases). Trimming left V 6 bases short and J 5 bases short, with 13 bases between. There are 14 residues in the CDR3. CDR1 and CDR2 from the germline V gene are SGHAT and FQNNGV. The CDR3 nucleotides are TGTGCCAGCAGTCGAGCGGTTATAACCGGGGAGCTGTTTTTT. It yields the protein CASSRAVITGELFF.

This sequence joins TRBV7-2 and TRBJ1-1, with D unresolved. The V end was cut by 5 bases, the J end by 0 bases, with 7 bases between. Germline CDR1 reads SGHTA; CDR2 reads FQGNSA. The CDR3 has 13 amino acids. The DNA for the CDR3 is TGTGCCAGCAGCGCGGGAATGAACACTGAAGCTTTCTTT. Its translation is CASSAGMNTEAFF.

This clonotype was detected many times. V and J are TRBV7-9 and TRBJ2-7, with D perhaps TRBD2 (6 bases). With 1 base removed from V and 3 bases from J, the gap between germline ends came to 13 bases. The germline V gene encodes CDR1 SEHNR and CDR2 FQNEAQ (reference sequence). The CDR3 length is 15 residues. As DNA, the CDR3 is TGTGCCAGCAGCTTAGTGTCCGGAGGGCACTACGAGCAGTACTTC. As protein: CASSLVSGGHYEQYF.

This clonotype was seen more than once but under ten times. The genes are TRBV7-6 and TRBJ2-2; 7 positions agree with TRBD1. Trimming cost V 4 bases and J 3 bases; bases outside gene matches: 8. The germline CDR1 and CDR2 sequences are SGHVS and FNYEAQ. The CDR3 spans 16 residues. In DNA form, the CDR3 reads TGTGCCAGCAGCTCCTCCGGGACAGAGGACACCGGGGAGCTGTTTTTT. It is translated as CASSSSGTEDTGELFF.

This clonotype was seen a handful of times. The chain couples TRBV4-1 to TRBJ1-2, with D possibly TRBD1 on 6 matching bases. The CDR3 spans 16 residues. The V end lost 1 base, the J end lost 1 base, and 13 bases lay between the germline ends. Germline V gene lookup returns CDR1 MGHRA and CDR2 YSYEKL. The CDR3 sequence is CASSQARQAFNYGYTF. CDR3 nucleotide sequence: TGCGCCAGCAGCCAAGCGAGACAGGCCTTTAACTATGGCTACACCTTC.

This clonotype was seen more than once but under ten times. The gene calls are TRBV7-2 and TRBJ2-3; 14 bases fit TRBD2. CDR1 is SGHTA, CDR2 FQGNSA, per germline. The CDR3 totals 16 residues. Unmatched junction bases numbered 11, after V lost 5 bases and J lost 10 bases. In DNA form, the CDR3 reads TGTGCCAGCAGCCGCGCCGGGACTAGCGGGAGTTGGGCGCAGTATTTT. Protein sequence: CASSRAGTSGSWAQYF.

This chain links TRBV24-1 with TRBJ2-7; TRBD2 aligns across 9 bases. The length of the CDR3 is 17 residues. J gave up 4 bases and V 3 bases, and 12 bases lay outside the gene matches. CDR1 and CDR2 (germline): KGHDR, SFDVKD. The CDR3 loop reads CATSDPRPGSGSYEQYF. The CDR3 DNA is TGTGCCACCAGTGATCCTCGCCCGGGTAGCGGGAGTTACGAGCAGTACTTC.

This clonotype occurred once. Since no conserved phenylalanine or tryptophan closes the CDR3, a read error is the likely cause. The chain links TRBV7-2 to TRBJ2-5, with TRBD2 matching over 7 bases. The CDR3 covers 14 residues. The trim removed 6 bases at V and 4 bases at J, leaving 8 bases unmatched. The germline V gene has CDR1 SGHTA and CDR2 FQGNSA. The CDR3 loop reads CASSGGGEIETQYL. CDR3 coding DNA: TGTGCCAGCAGTGGGGGGGGAGAAATAGAGACCCAGTACTTA.

The gene calls are TRBV6-2 or TRBV6-3 and TRBJ2-6; D not resolved. Trimming took 6 bases from V and 0 from J, leaving 9 bases between them. CDR3 size: 15 residues. Germline CDR1 reads MNHEY; CDR2 reads SVGEGT. CDR3 sequence (DNA): TGTGCCAGCAGCCACACCTTCTCTGGGGCCAACGTCCTGACTTTC. Translation gives CASSHTFSGANVLTF.

This clonotype occurred many times. V and J are TRBV7-8 and TRBJ2-7; a possible D gene is TRBD2 (5 bases). Germline V gene sequence: CDR1 SGHVS, CDR2 FQNEAQ. V dropped 4 bases and J dropped 2 bases, with 12 bases sitting between them. CDR3 length: 14 amino acids. As DNA, the CDR3 is TGTGCCAGCAGCTCCCTGGTCGGGGCCTACGAGCAGTACTTC. Translation: CASSSLVGAYEQYF.

This chain uses TRBV6-6 with TRBJ1-2; D remains ambiguous. V was trimmed by 8 bases and J by 1 base, leaving 11 bases between them. Germline CDR1 and CDR2: MNHNY and SVGAGI (reference sequence). This CDR3 comprises 13 residues. The CDR3 is CASYPHNNYGYTF. CDR3 bases: TGTGCCAGCTATCCCCATAATAACTATGGCTACACCTTC.